This T cell receptor beta chain was identified in a study of cytomegalovirus exposure and HLA in healthy donors (TCRdb year 2017). Looking at the study overall: An earlier analysis of approximately 600 of the donors reported 250 to 300 Gb of sequence data and roughly 110 million unique TCR beta sequences from about 180 million T cells. Among about 410 genotyped donors of the cohort, an average of around 250,000 unique TCR beta nucleotide sequences was sequenced per donor, of which about 20% were non-productive. The study was designed to test whether signatures of past pathogen exposure could be identified by cataloging public T cell receptors. A few DR-DQ haplotypes were treated as single units for association and clustering because of strong linkage in the cohort. In a later genetic analysis, genome-wide SNP genotypes for about three fifths of the roughly 670 donors were used, and that subset was treated as a discovery cohort. Both class I and class II loci were covered by HLA typing, at four-digit resolution. A later analysis re-analyzed previously published TCR beta repertoires from about 730 donors and added high-resolution HLA genotyping to study TCR occurrence patterns. Donor age, sex, ethnicity and CMV serostatus were compiled together with the repertoire data. About 300 gigabases of sequencing data and approximately 91 million unique TCR sequences made up an early release that covered roughly 670 HLA-typed donors. Of the 300 to 450 genotyped donors, 81% were placed in the genetic ancestry cluster associated with self-reported Caucasian donors. An earlier analysis of fewer than 750 of the donors used high-throughput TCR beta sequencing to judge whether each TCR beta V gene segment behaved as functional or pseudogenic. Along with the roughly 610-subject first cohort, a separate validation cohort of about 110 different subjects was used. All discovery cohort repertoires had been generated on a single sequencing platform. The number of typed donors differed by locus: about 620-630 for A, B, C, DRB1 and DQB1; 500 to 550 for DQA1; 606 for DPA1; and about 450 for DPB1. The study used immunosequencing to profile the T cell repertoires of several hundred subjects and linked those repertoires to cytomegalovirus serostatus. The study combined high-throughput TCR immunosequencing, statistical association of individual TCRs with disease status, and machine learning to predict cytomegalovirus infection status. The later analysis used no new phenotypic data to find candidate immune exposures, relying instead on TCR beta sequences and their occurrence across donors. Study-level results and caveats: Because some donors lacked HLA typing at each locus, the association tests relied only on the typed subset. In a later analysis, about 16,000 TCR beta sequences were associated with specific HLA alleles at a false discovery rate of 0.05. A group of highly shared sequence variants was considered likely to be a technical artifact of the sequencing pipeline. The study gave a list of 150 to 200 TCR beta chains associated with cytomegalovirus. A few of the identified cytomegalovirus-associated TCR beta chains were confirmed in vitro to be specific for cytomegalovirus antigens. Compared with the roughly 670-donor mean, donors in an Asian-associated ancestry cluster had fewer N-insertions in productive TCRs, according to a later genetic analysis. In a later analysis, HLA-associated TCR beta chains were found to be more clonally expanded and to have lower generation probabilities than equally common non-associated chains. Immune exposure information for the cohort was limited to CMV serostatus. According to the authors, the approach could potentially be generalized to other disease states and immunological phenotypes. A later analysis found that most CMV-associated TCR beta chains appeared HLA-restricted, with HLA associations seemingly driven largely by CMV exposure. Assigning TCR associations to individual alleles was difficult when HLA alleles, especially DR and DQ, strongly co-occurred. Cytomegalovirus status was reported to be diagnosed by the classifier with high specificity and sensitivity in both the original and validation cohorts. The 87-base-pair reads could not distinguish some IMGT-functional V segments, including TRBV6-2 and TRBV6-3, so those segments were excluded. Sequencing depth was assumed to be roughly uniform across donors in the presence/absence analyses, though that assumption may not hold. Linkage disequilibrium might explain the correlated functional status among segregating V segments, but an unknown experimental factor could not be excluded. A further reported finding was that TCR beta sequences accurately predicted the HLA-A and HLA-B alleles for most subjects in the first cohort. Broadly in line with IMGT annotations, most TCR beta V segments showed up in productive rearrangements about 87% or about 30% of the time in an earlier analysis of some 590 of the donors. Because counts were too low, about 18 rarely observed V segments, including chromosome 9 orphons, were excluded from the earlier analysis of 587 of the donors. V-gene and J-gene trimming of TCR beta chains was associated with a missense DCLRE1C variant in a later genetic analysis, and the association was replicated in an independent cohort. A later analysis reported that several top co-occurrence clusters appeared linked to parvovirus B19, influenza, CMV and Epstein-Barr virus. Most TCR sequences were seen in very few donors, while some public TCRs were found in many individuals. Only TCR beta chains were sequenced in this cohort, and the absence of alpha or paired-chain data limited detectable features. In a later analysis, the rate of TCR association differed among HLA loci, with DRB1 alleles having the most associated TCRs and HLA-C alleles having the fewest.

V was cut back by 2 bases and J by 2 bases, leaving a gap of 12 bases between them. The CDR3 has 15 amino acids, counting the end cysteine and phenylalanine. The DNA shown is the 45-base CDR3, in frame from base 1. CDR1 and CDR2, looked up from the germline V gene, are MNHNS and SASEGT. About this clone itself: The target of this receptor is not known. No quality values exist for individual bases; no much larger clone is one base distant.

The cohort comprised some 700 healthy bone marrow donors. All cohort members were sampled while nominally healthy, although unrecorded immune exposures were likely present. The donor was CMV seronegative and belonged to the group of 350 or so seronegative cohort members. Each donor provided a peripheral blood sample, and peripheral blood mononuclear cells were used for TCR beta sequencing. Genomic DNA was extracted from the blood cell samples with the Qiagen DNeasy Blood Extraction Kit. Library prep was done by the immunoSEQ multiplex PCR assay. A mixture of 60 forward primers for TCR Vbeta segments and 13 reverse primers for TCR Jbeta segments was used in the multiplex PCR. The CDR3 region of rearranged TCR beta genes was amplified from genomic DNA by a multiplex PCR assay. The Illumina HiSeq System was used to sequence the amplified TCR beta libraries as 87-base-pair reads. As for how the authors treated the data: Across the roughly 600 repertoires, a later analysis counted some 80 million unique TCR beta chains, roughly 11 million of which were shared by at least two donors. A nearest-neighbor algorithm error-corrected the raw reads and collapsed the reads into unique sequences, merging closely related sequences to remove PCR and sequencing errors. V, D and J gene segments were assigned by aligning CDR3 sequences to IMGT reference sequences. For a sequence to be retained, a match of at least six nucleotides was required to both a V gene segment and a J gene segment. Rearrangements were called productive when the CDR3 lacked stop codons and stayed in frame with V and J; all others were non-productive. CDR3 was defined by IMGT convention, running from the second conserved V-encoded cysteine to the conserved J-encoded phenylalanine. The earlier analysis of approximately 500 of the donors excluded sequences that lacked an unambiguous match to a single V gene segment. An earlier analysis of 587 of the donors classified V segments as functional when productive rearrangements were above 56.7% and as segregating when the standard deviation between donors was above 5%. A statistical classification framework was built for diagnosing cytomegalovirus status from the catalog of TCR beta chain sequences. V and J gene assignment, in a later analysis, came from comparing TCR nucleotide sequences with IMGT/GENE-DB human TR gene sequences. A later analysis assigned CDR3 sequences and most-parsimonious VDJ recombination scenarios with the TCRdist pipeline. In a later analysis, every TCR beta chain was defined by the combination of its CDR3 amino acid sequence and its V-gene family, and reads without a unique V-gene family were dropped. A later analysis removed nearly 600 highly shared, low-generation-probability nucleotide sequences to deal with suspected cross-contamination and a sequencing artifact. A later analysis calculated a clonal expansion index for each public chain from normalized within-repertoire ranks of inferred template counts. In a later analysis, generation probabilities were computed with a VDJ recombination model fitted to out-of-frame rearrangements, and the resulting probabilities were checked against IGoR. A later analysis scored TCR-TCR, TCR-HLA and TCR-CMV co-occurrence with hypergeometric tests, applying a repertoire-size bias correction to TCR pairs. In a later analysis, false discovery rates were estimated by permuting HLA or CMV assignments 20 times. In a later analysis, co-occurring TCRs were grouped with DBSCAN, and TCRdist sequence similarity was added when clustering was performed within HLA-allele-positive subsets. Co-occurrence clustering excluded repertoires with fewer than 30,000 or more than 120,000 public chains, plus five with anomalous nucleotide sharing. Here the immuneACCESS table is served through TCRdb, limited to in-frame sequences with V and J called. Missing clones are a known gap in these copies; in checked studies unresolved V genes cover under half, and the rest lacks a known reason. V, J and clone size are those of that table, while D and trimming were read from the DNA. A total of under 250,000 clones appear in this sample, about 77% of them only once. Jointly, the top ten make up nearly 3% of the sample.

The source material was PBMCs. This clonotype was obtained from a woman aged 30 to 39 in good health and CMV-seronegative. Recombination joined TRBV6-1 with TRBJ2-5; a tentative D match to TRBD1 spans 7 bases. The CDR3 sequence is CASSESAGGQETQYF. The DNA is as follows: TGTGCCAGCAGTGAATCGGCAGGGGGGCAAGAGACCCAGTACTTC.